The clone carrying this T cell receptor (beta chain) was detected only a few times. As yet, its antigen is unknown. The sample comes from a study of cytomegalovirus exposure and HLA in healthy donors. Regarding the study as a whole: DRB1 showed the most TCR associations and HLA-C the fewest in a later analysis, as rates varied by HLA locus. The authors enumerated over 150 TCR beta chains as linked to cytomegalovirus. Analyzed later, most CMV-associated TCR beta chains appeared HLA-restricted.

The CDR3 is 15 residues long. Looked up from germline, CDR1 is MNHEY and CDR2 is SVGAGI. The junction had 10 bases not matched to a gene; V was cut back by 6 bases and J by 3 bases. Vbeta (60) and Jbeta (13) primers were used in the PCR. Sequencing used immunoSEQ multiplex PCR; TCRdb keeps in-frame clones, though not all of them. Of approximately 100,000 clones in the sample, 77% were seen once. This clonotype was sampled from a man between 35 and 55 years old in good health and CMV-seropositive. Source material: PBMCs. The genes are TRBV6-5 and TRBJ1-1; TRBD1 matches at 7 bases. This CDR3 is CASRQHRGVYTEAFF. The CDR3 DNA reads TGTGCCAGCAGGCAACACAGGGGAGTGTACACTGAAGCTTTCTTT.